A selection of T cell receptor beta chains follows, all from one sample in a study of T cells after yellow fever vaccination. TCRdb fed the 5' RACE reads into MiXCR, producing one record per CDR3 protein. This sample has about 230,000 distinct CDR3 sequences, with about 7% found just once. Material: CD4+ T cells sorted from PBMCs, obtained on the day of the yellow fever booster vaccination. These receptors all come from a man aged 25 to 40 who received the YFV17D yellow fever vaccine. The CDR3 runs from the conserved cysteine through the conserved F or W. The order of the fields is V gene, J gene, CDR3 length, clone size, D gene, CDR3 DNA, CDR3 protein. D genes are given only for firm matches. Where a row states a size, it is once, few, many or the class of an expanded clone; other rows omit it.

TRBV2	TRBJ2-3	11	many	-	TGTGCCAGCAGGCGGGCAGATACGCAGTATTTT	CASRRADTQYF
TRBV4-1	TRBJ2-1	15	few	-	TGCGCCAGCAGCCCGCAAGACGGGAGCTCCAGGGAGCAGTTCTTC	CASSPQDGSSREQFF
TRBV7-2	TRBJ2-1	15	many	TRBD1	TGTGCCAGCAGCTTAAGGGACAGGTCCTACAATGAGCAGTTCTTC	CASSLRDRSYNEQFF
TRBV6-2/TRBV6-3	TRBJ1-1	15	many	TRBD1	TGTGCCAGCAGTTTCGTAGGACCAGGGGGGGACGGAGCTTTCTTT	CASSFVGPGGDGAFF
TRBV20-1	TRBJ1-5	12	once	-	TGCATTGCTAGTTTAGCCAAACAGCCCCAGCATTTT	CIASLAKQPQHF
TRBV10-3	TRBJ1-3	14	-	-	TGTGCCATCAGTGAGCAGTTCTCTGGAAACACCATATATTTT	CAISEQFSGNTIYF
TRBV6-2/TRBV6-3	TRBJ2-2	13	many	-	TGTGCCAGCAGACAACTTCCCGCCGGGGAGCTGTTTTTT	CASRQLPAGELFF
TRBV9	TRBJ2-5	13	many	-	TGTGCCAGCAGCGTAGAGGGTGAGGAGACCCAGTACTTC	CASSVEGEETQYF
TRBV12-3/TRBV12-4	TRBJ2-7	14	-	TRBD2	TGTGCCAGCAGTTTTCAGCGGGACTTCTACGAGCAGTACTTC	CASSFQRDFYEQYF
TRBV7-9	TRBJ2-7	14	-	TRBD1	TGTGCCAGCAGCTTGGGGACAGGAGCCTCCGAGCAGTACTTC	CASSLGTGASEQYF
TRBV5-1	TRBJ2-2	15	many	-	TGCGCCAGCAGCTTGACGACAGCGAACACCGGGGAGCTGTTTTTT	CASSLTTANTGELFF
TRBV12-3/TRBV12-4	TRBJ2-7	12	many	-	TGTGCCAGCAGTTTACACGGGTACGAGCAGTACTTC	CASSLHGYEQYF
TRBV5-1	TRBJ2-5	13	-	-	TGCGCCAGCATGGGACGGGATATTCAGACCCAGTACTTC	CASMGRDIQTQYF
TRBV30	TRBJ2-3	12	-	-	TGTGCCTGGAGTGCCCCATGGGATACGCAGTATTTT	CAWSAPWDTQYF
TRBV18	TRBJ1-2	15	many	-	TGTGCCAGCTCACCCCAGGGATCCGGAGCCTATGGCTACACCTTC	CASSPQGSGAYGYTF
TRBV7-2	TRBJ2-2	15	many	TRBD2	TGTGCCAGCAGCTGGCGGGAGGGCGTCACCGGGGAGCTGTTTTTT	CASSWREGVTGELFF
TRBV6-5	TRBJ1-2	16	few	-	TGTGCCAGCAGTTACTCCCAGGGTTTGGGTAACTATGGCTACACCTTC	CASSYSQGLGNYGYTF
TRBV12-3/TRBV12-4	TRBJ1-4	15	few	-	TGTGCCAGCAGTTTGGTCGGTACAACTAATGAAAAACTGTTTTTT	CASSLVGTTNEKLFF
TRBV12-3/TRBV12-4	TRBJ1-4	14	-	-	TGTGCCAGCAGTTTACGACAGGTCAATGAAAAACTGTTTTTT	CASSLRQVNEKLFF
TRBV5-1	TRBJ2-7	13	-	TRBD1	TGCGCCAGCAGCTTGTACAGGGGGAGCGAGCAGTACTTC	CASSLYRGSEQYF
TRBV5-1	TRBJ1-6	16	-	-	TGCGCCAGCAGCTGGGGACCGAGCTCCTATAATTCACCCCTCCACTTT	CASSWGPSSYNSPLHF
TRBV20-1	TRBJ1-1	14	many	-	TGCAGTGCTAGACGTCCAGGGCGGAACACTGAAGCTTTCTTT	CSARRPGRNTEAFF
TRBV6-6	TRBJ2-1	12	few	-	TGTGCCAGCAGCCCCGGACGTCGTGAGCAGTTCTTC	CASSPGRREQFF
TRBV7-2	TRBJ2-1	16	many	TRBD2	TGTGCCAGCAGCCAAAACCCGGGACTAGCGATCAATGAGCAGTTCTTC	CASSQNPGLAINEQFF
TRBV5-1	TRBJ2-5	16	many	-	TGCGCCAGCAGCTTGACACTAGCCGGAGGAAGAGAGACCCAGTACTTC	CASSLTLAGGRETQYF
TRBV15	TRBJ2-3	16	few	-	TGTGCCACCAGCAGAGAGGGGGGCGACCCCACAGATACGCAGTATTTT	CATSREGGDPTDTQYF
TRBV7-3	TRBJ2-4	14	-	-	TGTGCCAGCAGCCTCACTCCCGAAGGGCCGGTTCGGTACTTC	CASSLTPEGPVRYF
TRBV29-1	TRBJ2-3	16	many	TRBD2	TGCAGCGTTGAGGGGTGGACTAGCGGGAGCACAGATACGCAGTATTTT	CSVEGWTSGSTDTQYF
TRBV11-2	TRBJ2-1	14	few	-	TGTGCCAGCAGTGAACTCCGATTCTACAATGAGCAGTTCTTC	CASSELRFYNEQFF
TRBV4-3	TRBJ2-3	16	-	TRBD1	TGCGCCAGCAGCCAAGCTTACAGGGGGCAGTCAGATACGCAGTATTTT	CASSQAYRGQSDTQYF
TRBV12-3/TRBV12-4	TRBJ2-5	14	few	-	TGTGCCAGCAGTTTAGGGGTCAGTCAAGAGACCCAGTACTTC	CASSLGVSQETQYF
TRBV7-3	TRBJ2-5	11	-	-	TGTGCCAGCGGTAGCGGAGAGACCCAGTACTTC	CASGSGETQYF
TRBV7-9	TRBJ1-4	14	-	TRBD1	TGTGCCAGCAGCCCGCAGGGACAGTCGATAGAACTGTTTTTT	CASSPQGQSIELFF
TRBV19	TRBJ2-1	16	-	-	TGTGCCAGTAGTATTGGGGGGTTCGGTAGGGACAATGAGCAGTTCTTC	CASSIGGFGRDNEQFF
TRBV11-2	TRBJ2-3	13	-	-	TGTGCCAGCAGCCCTCAACATGCAGATACGCAGTATTTT	CASSPQHADTQYF
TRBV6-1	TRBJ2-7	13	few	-	TGTGCCAGCAGTGTGGACTCCCCCTACGAGCAGTACTTC	CASSVDSPYEQYF
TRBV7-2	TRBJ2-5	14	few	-	TGTGCCAGCAGCCCCCGGGACTTCCGGGAGACCCAGTACTTC	CASSPRDFRETQYF
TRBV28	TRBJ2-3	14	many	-	TGTGCCAGCACCACCCCGCAGTTCACAGATACGCAGTATTTT	CASTTPQFTDTQYF
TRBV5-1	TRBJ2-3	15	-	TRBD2	TGCGCCAGCAGCTCCGGACTAGCGGCCTCCGATACGCAGTATTTT	CASSSGLAASDTQYF
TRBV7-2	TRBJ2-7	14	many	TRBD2	TGTGCCAGCAGCTGGGACCGGGGGGGGTACGAGCAGTACTTC	CASSWDRGGYEQYF